One TCR beta chain is described in this entry. The source of the sample is a study of blood T cell repertoires in COVID-19. Whole-study context: Sites across the United States, Italy and Spain contributed samples from acute and convalescent COVID-19. The analysed material was cDNA or gDNA that came from T cells, B-cell-depleted T cells, or PBMCs.

Per the original data handling: Cell counts per sample came from amplifying reference gene primers. Profiled with immunoSEQ multiplex PCR; TCRdb holds only in-frame clones, not every one. V and J calls and clone size are as listed in that table; D and trimming were resolved from the DNA. The data show approximately 250,000 clones, with around nine tenths seen just once and approximately 10% held by the top ten. Germline CDR1 reads SGHRS; CDR2 reads YFSETQ. V was clipped by 4 bases and J by 1 base; unmatched bases: 3. CDR3 size: 15 residues. The sequence came from a man aged 40-55 years with active or convalescent COVID-19. V and J are TRBV5-1 and TRBJ2-5; the match to TRBD2 covers 11 bases. Input material: peripheral blood. CDR3 sequence reads: CASSRLAGSQETQYF. CDR3 coding DNA: TGCGCCAGCAGCCGACTAGCGGGGTCCCAAGAGACCCAGTACTTC.